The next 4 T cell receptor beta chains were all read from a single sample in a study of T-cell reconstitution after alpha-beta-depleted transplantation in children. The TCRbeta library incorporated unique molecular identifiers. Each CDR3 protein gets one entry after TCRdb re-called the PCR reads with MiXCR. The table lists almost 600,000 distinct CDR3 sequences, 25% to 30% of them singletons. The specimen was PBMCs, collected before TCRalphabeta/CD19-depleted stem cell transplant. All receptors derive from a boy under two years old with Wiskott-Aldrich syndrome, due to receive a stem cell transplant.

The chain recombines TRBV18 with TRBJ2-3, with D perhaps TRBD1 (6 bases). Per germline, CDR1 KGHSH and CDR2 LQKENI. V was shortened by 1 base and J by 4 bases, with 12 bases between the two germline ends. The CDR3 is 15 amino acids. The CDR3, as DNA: TGTGCCAGCTCACCACTGTCAGGGGACCCAGATACGCAGTATTTT. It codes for CASSPLSGDPDTQYF.

The chain's CDR3 is CASSRPDTQYF. CDR3 bases: TGTGCCAGCAGTCGGCCAGATACGCAGTATTTT. The chain uses TRBV12-3 or TRBV12-4 and TRBJ2-3; D is uncertain. With 5 bases removed from V and 4 bases from J, the gap between germline ends came to 4 bases. The CDR3 is 11 amino acids.

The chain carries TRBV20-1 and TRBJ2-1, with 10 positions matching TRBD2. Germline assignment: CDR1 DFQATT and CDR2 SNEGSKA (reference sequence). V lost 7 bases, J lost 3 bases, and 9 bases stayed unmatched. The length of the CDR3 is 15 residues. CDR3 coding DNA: TGCAGTGTAAGCGGTACTAGCGGGATCTACAATGAGCAGTTCTTC. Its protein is CSVSGTSGIYNEQFF.

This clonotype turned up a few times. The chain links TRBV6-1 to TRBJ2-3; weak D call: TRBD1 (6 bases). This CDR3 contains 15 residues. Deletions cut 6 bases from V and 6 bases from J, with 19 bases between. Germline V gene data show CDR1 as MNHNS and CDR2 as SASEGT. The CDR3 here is CASSRWAGAFDTQYF. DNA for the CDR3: TGTGCCAGCAGCCGGTGGGCAGGGGCATTTGATACGCAGTATTTT.